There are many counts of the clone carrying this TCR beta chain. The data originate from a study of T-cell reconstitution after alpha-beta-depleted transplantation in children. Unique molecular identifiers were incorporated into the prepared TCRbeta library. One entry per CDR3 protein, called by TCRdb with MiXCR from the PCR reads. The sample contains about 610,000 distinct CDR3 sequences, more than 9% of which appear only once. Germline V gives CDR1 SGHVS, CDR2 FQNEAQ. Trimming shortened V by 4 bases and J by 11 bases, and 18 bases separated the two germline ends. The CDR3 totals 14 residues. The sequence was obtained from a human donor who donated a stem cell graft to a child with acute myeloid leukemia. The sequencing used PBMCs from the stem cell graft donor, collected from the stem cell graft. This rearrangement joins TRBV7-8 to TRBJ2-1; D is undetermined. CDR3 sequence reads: CASSSVGSTMKQFF. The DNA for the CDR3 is TGTGCCAGCAGCTCCGTCGGCAGTACAATGAAGCAGTTCTTC.